The present TCR beta chain was sequenced within a study of shared clonotypes between healthy human individuals. General study findings and limits: How much donors shared clonotypes was expected to be affected by sequencing depth. Non-shared clonotypes displayed generation probabilities falling below those of clonotypes present in all four donors.

The authors distributed each subset's genomic DNA evenly over several immunoSEQ plates. The repertoire was sequenced with immunoSEQ multiplex PCR; TCRdb's copy has only in-frame clones and lacks some. In the table there are around 700,000 clones, more than 70% of which are singletons. Regarding this clone: Its antigen is unknown.

The CDR3 is 15 residues long. Germline assignment: CDR1 MGHRA and CDR2 YSYEKL. J was trimmed by 2 bases and V by 0 bases; bases with no gene match: 3. In the CD4+ fraction, cells were divided into CD45RA+ naive and CD45RA-negative memory subsets. The chain couples TRBV4-1 to TRBJ2-5, with 7 positions matching TRBD2. The sequenced sample was memory CD4+ T cells sorted from blood. The subset is: CD45RA-negative fraction. This receptor was taken from a woman younger than 45 in good health. The CDR3 bases are TGCGCCAGCAGCCAAGATGGGGGACTACAAGAGACCCAGTACTTC. Translated, it gives CASSQDGGLQETQYF.